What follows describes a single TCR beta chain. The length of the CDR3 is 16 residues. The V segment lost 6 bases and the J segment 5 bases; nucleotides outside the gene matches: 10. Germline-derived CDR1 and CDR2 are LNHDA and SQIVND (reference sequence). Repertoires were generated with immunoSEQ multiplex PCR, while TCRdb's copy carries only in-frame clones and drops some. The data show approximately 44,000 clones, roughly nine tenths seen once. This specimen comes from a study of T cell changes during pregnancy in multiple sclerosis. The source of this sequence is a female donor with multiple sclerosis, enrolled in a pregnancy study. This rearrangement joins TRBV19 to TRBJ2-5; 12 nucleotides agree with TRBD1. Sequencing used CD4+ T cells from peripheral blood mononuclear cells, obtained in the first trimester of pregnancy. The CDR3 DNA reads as TGTGCCAGTAGCAACCGGGACAGGGGGCTTCGGGAGACCCAGTACTTC. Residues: CASSNRDRGLRETQYF.